Listed below are T cell receptor beta chains from one sample, sequenced in a study of CD8+CD57+ T cells in acquired aplastic anemia. MiXCR, run by TCRdb on the reads, gives a single entry per CDR3 protein. The data contain fewer than 250,000 distinct CDR3 sequences, approximately 52% of them singletons. The sequenced material came from sorted CD4+, CD8+, or CD8+CD57+ T cells (not recorded which) from PBMCs. These receptors were collected from a human donor in good health, serving as a control. CDR3s include the opening cysteine and the closing phenylalanine or tryptophan. The order of the fields is D gene, J gene, V gene, clone size, CDR3 protein, CDR3 DNA. The D gene is left open where the match is weak. Expanded clones get a size class; other rows say once, few or many, or leave the size out.

d_call: .
j_call: TRBJ2-7
v_call: TRBV10-3
clone_size: .
cdr3_aa: CAISMGVSYEQYF
cdr3_nt: TGTGCCATTTCGATGGGGGTCTCATACGAGCAGTACTTC

d_call: .
j_call: TRBJ1-6
v_call: TRBV20-1
clone_size: .
cdr3_aa: CSAARDRVGTRTFPLHF
cdr3_nt: TGCAGTGCTGCTAGAGATCGAGTTGGCACAAGGACCTTCCCCCTCCACTTT

d_call: .
j_call: TRBJ2-7
v_call: TRBV7-9
clone_size: once
cdr3_aa: CASGERLSQSYEQYF
cdr3_nt: TGTGCCAGCGGCGAACGGTTGTCCCAGTCCTACGAGCAGTACTTC

d_call: .
j_call: TRBJ2-5
v_call: TRBV29-1
clone_size: .
cdr3_aa: CSVEGRRGGTQYF
cdr3_nt: TGCAGCGTCGAAGGTCGGAGGGGAGGTACCCAGTACTTC

d_call: TRBD1
j_call: TRBJ2-7
v_call: TRBV7-8
clone_size: many
cdr3_aa: CASSFLGGTGYSYEQYF
cdr3_nt: TGTGCCAGCAGCTTCCTGGGGGGGACAGGGTATTCCTACGAGCAGTACTTC

d_call: .
j_call: TRBJ2-1
v_call: TRBV7-9
clone_size: .
cdr3_aa: CASSFLRDILYNEQFF
cdr3_nt: TGTGCCAGCAGCTTTCTCCGGGACATACTCTACAATGAGCAGTTCTTC

d_call: TRBD1
j_call: TRBJ2-1
v_call: TRBV7-9
clone_size: .
cdr3_aa: CASSLADRVSGQFF
cdr3_nt: TGTGCCAGCAGCTTAGCCGACAGGGTATCCGGGCAGTTCTTC

d_call: .
j_call: TRBJ2-5
v_call: TRBV7-9
clone_size: .
cdr3_aa: CASSSPGGQETQYF
cdr3_nt: TGTGCCAGCAGCTCACCTGGGGGGCAAGAGACCCAGTACTTC

d_call: .
j_call: TRBJ1-1
v_call: TRBV5-8
clone_size: many
cdr3_aa: CASSLARWSQNTEAFF
cdr3_nt: TGTGCCAGCAGCTTGGCCCGTTGGTCCCAGAACACTGAAGCTTTCTTT

d_call: TRBD1
j_call: TRBJ1-4
v_call: TRBV7-3
clone_size: .
cdr3_aa: CASSARQGEVEKLFF
cdr3_nt: TGTGCCAGCAGCGCCCGACAGGGAGAGGTTGAAAAACTGTTTTTT

d_call: .
j_call: TRBJ2-1
v_call: TRBV7-3
clone_size: many
cdr3_aa: CASSFNSDSNEQFF
cdr3_nt: TGTGCCAGCAGCTTCAATTCGGACAGTAATGAGCAGTTCTTC

d_call: .
j_call: TRBJ1-2
v_call: TRBV20-1
clone_size: .
cdr3_aa: CSASTTSGRALGYTF
cdr3_nt: TGCAGTGCTTCAACGACTAGCGGGAGGGCCTTGGGCTACACCTTC

d_call: .
j_call: TRBJ2-5
v_call: TRBV7-7
clone_size: .
cdr3_aa: CASSLGLTEQETQYF
cdr3_nt: TGTGCCAGCAGCTTAGGGTTGACAGAGCAAGAGACCCAGTACTTC

d_call: .
j_call: TRBJ2-1
v_call: TRBV11-3
clone_size: many
cdr3_aa: CASSLDNEQFF
cdr3_nt: TGTGCCAGCAGCTTAGATAATGAGCAGTTCTTC

d_call: TRBD2
j_call: TRBJ2-7
v_call: TRBV7-2
clone_size: many
cdr3_aa: CASSSAGGAGYEQYF
cdr3_nt: TGTGCCAGCAGCTCCGCGGGGGGGGCCGGGTACGAGCAGTACTTC

d_call: .
j_call: TRBJ2-7
v_call: TRBV24-1
clone_size: few
cdr3_aa: CATGDGHSYEQYF
cdr3_nt: TGTGCCACCGGGGACGGGCACTCCTACGAGCAGTACTTC

d_call: .
j_call: TRBJ1-5
v_call: TRBV6-5
clone_size: .
cdr3_aa: CASSRDSLPGQPQHF
cdr3_nt: TGTGCCAGCAGCAGGGACTCACTCCCGGGTCAGCCCCAGCATTTT

d_call: .
j_call: TRBJ2-5
v_call: TRBV2
clone_size: once
cdr3_aa: CASSASSGDAETQYF
cdr3_nt: TGTGCCAGCAGTGCGTCTAGTGGAGATGCAGAGACCCAGTACTTC

d_call: TRBD1
j_call: TRBJ2-6
v_call: TRBV10-1
clone_size: .
cdr3_aa: CASSPGQGASGANVLTF
cdr3_nt: TGCGCCAGCAGCCCGGGACAGGGGGCATCTGGGGCCAACGTCCTGACTTTC

d_call: .
j_call: TRBJ1-2
v_call: TRBV7-6
clone_size: .
cdr3_aa: CASRHNKGGGYTF
cdr3_nt: TGTGCCAGCAGGCATAACAAGGGCGGTGGCTACACCTTC

d_call: TRBD1
j_call: TRBJ1-2
v_call: TRBV4-3
clone_size: many
cdr3_aa: CASSRDRGYGYTF
cdr3_nt: TGCGCCAGCAGCAGGGACAGGGGGTATGGCTACACCTTC

d_call: .
j_call: TRBJ2-3
v_call: TRBV7-2
clone_size: many
cdr3_aa: CASSLANRNTDTQYF
cdr3_nt: TGTGCCAGCAGCTTAGCCAACAGGAACACAGATACGCAGTATTTT

d_call: .
j_call: TRBJ2-7
v_call: TRBV3-1
clone_size: many
cdr3_aa: CASSQGTGTEQYF
cdr3_nt: TGTGCCAGCAGCCAAGGCACAGGGACCGAGCAGTACTTC

d_call: .
j_call: TRBJ2-7
v_call: TRBV28
clone_size: many
cdr3_aa: CASSLSGRAYEQYF
cdr3_nt: TGTGCCAGCAGTTTATCTGGAAGAGCCTACGAGCAGTACTTC

d_call: TRBD1
j_call: TRBJ1-1
v_call: TRBV7-2
clone_size: .
cdr3_aa: CASSFDRDQGAFF
cdr3_nt: TGTGCCAGCAGCTTTGACAGGGACCAAGGAGCTTTCTTT

d_call: .
j_call: TRBJ2-6
v_call: TRBV7-9
clone_size: .
cdr3_aa: CASQRGSFNVLTF
cdr3_nt: TGTGCCAGCCAAAGGGGGTCCTTCAACGTCCTGACTTTC

d_call: .
j_call: TRBJ1-5
v_call: TRBV15
clone_size: .
cdr3_aa: CATSRKGGDQPQHF
cdr3_nt: TGTGCCACCAGCAGAAAGGGGGGGGATCAGCCCCAGCATTTT

d_call: .
j_call: TRBJ1-2
v_call: TRBV19
clone_size: .
cdr3_aa: CASSGQSYGYTF
cdr3_nt: TGTGCCAGTAGTGGCCAGTCCTATGGCTACACCTTC

d_call: .
j_call: TRBJ2-7
v_call: TRBV5-5
clone_size: .
cdr3_aa: CASSSAPGHKTYEQYF
cdr3_nt: TGTGCCAGCAGCTCGGCTCCGGGACACAAAACGTACGAGCAGTACTTC

d_call: .
j_call: TRBJ1-4
v_call: TRBV7-2
clone_size: many
cdr3_aa: CASSIRPGTSEQLFF
cdr3_nt: TGTGCCAGCAGCATTCGTCCCGGGACGTCCGAACAACTGTTTTTT

d_call: TRBD1
j_call: TRBJ1-1
v_call: TRBV19
clone_size: .
cdr3_aa: CASSRETGGNTEAFF
cdr3_nt: TGTGCCAGTAGTCGCGAGACAGGGGGCAACACTGAAGCTTTCTTT

d_call: .
j_call: TRBJ1-2
v_call: TRBV20-1
clone_size: few
cdr3_aa: CSAPTVYGYTF
cdr3_nt: TGCAGTGCTCCGACGGTGTATGGCTACACCTTC

d_call: .
j_call: TRBJ1-5
v_call: TRBV5-1
clone_size: .
cdr3_aa: CASSLAMVRSNQPQHF
cdr3_nt: TGCGCCAGCAGCTTGGCAATGGTGAGGAGCAATCAGCCCCAGCATTTT

d_call: .
j_call: TRBJ2-1
v_call: TRBV11-3
clone_size: .
cdr3_aa: CASSLDLTGTSSNEQFF
cdr3_nt: TGTGCCAGCAGCTTAGATCTGACAGGGACTTCTTCCAATGAGCAGTTCTTC

d_call: TRBD1
j_call: TRBJ1-6
v_call: TRBV13
clone_size: once
cdr3_aa: CASSWQQGMGSPLHF
cdr3_nt: TGTGCCAGCAGCTGGCAACAGGGGATGGGTTCACCCCTCCACTTT

d_call: TRBD2
j_call: TRBJ2-3
v_call: TRBV5-1
clone_size: .
cdr3_aa: CASSLRLAGTTDTQYF
cdr3_nt: TGCGCCAGCAGCTTGAGGCTAGCGGGGACCACAGATACGCAGTATTTT

d_call: TRBD1
j_call: TRBJ2-5
v_call: TRBV19
clone_size: few
cdr3_aa: CASTPKRTGDPTQYF
cdr3_nt: TGTGCCAGTACCCCTAAGAGGACAGGGGACCCGACCCAGTACTTC

d_call: TRBD1
j_call: TRBJ1-4
v_call: TRBV29-1
clone_size: many
cdr3_aa: CSVEKGQGAFRTNEKLFF
cdr3_nt: TGCAGCGTTGAGAAAGGACAGGGGGCATTCAGAACTAATGAAAAACTGTTTTTT

d_call: TRBD2
j_call: TRBJ2-1
v_call: TRBV29-1
clone_size: .
cdr3_aa: CSVPLAAGANEQFF
cdr3_nt: TGCAGCGTTCCACTAGCGGCAGGCGCCAATGAGCAGTTCTTC

d_call: .
j_call: TRBJ2-5
v_call: TRBV15
clone_size: .
cdr3_aa: CATSKPKETQYF
cdr3_nt: TGTGCCACCTCGAAGCCTAAGGAGACCCAGTACTTC

d_call: TRBD1
j_call: TRBJ2-5
v_call: TRBV4-1
clone_size: many
cdr3_aa: CASSQDPRDRGETQYF
cdr3_nt: TGCGCCAGCAGCCAAGATCCCCGGGACAGGGGGGAGACCCAGTACTTC

d_call: TRBD1
j_call: TRBJ2-6
v_call: TRBV9
clone_size: many
cdr3_aa: CASSEDRGAHYPSGANVLTF
cdr3_nt: TGTGCCAGCAGCGAGGACAGGGGGGCTCATTACCCCTCTGGGGCCAACGTCCTGACTTTC

d_call: .
j_call: TRBJ2-1
v_call: TRBV5-1
clone_size: many
cdr3_aa: CASSLGSRGEQFF
cdr3_nt: TGCGCCAGCAGCTTGGGTAGCAGGGGTGAGCAGTTCTTC

d_call: .
j_call: TRBJ2-2
v_call: TRBV27
clone_size: few
cdr3_aa: CASSPRDTITDTGELFF
cdr3_nt: TGTGCCAGCAGTCCCCGGGACACCATCACGGACACCGGGGAGCTGTTTTTT

d_call: .
j_call: TRBJ1-6
v_call: TRBV19
clone_size: .
cdr3_aa: CASSIRGF
cdr3_nt: TGTGCCAGTAGTATTAGGGGGTTT

d_call: .
j_call: TRBJ2-5
v_call: TRBV7-3
clone_size: .
cdr3_aa: CASSSGLQETQYF
cdr3_nt: TGTGCCAGCAGCTCCGGACTACAAGAGACCCAGTACTTC

d_call: .
j_call: TRBJ2-1
v_call: TRBV7-2
clone_size: .
cdr3_aa: CASSLGAGVTEQFF
cdr3_nt: TGTGCCAGCAGCTTGGGGGCTGGAGTCACTGAGCAGTTCTTC

d_call: .
j_call: TRBJ1-4
v_call: TRBV7-6
clone_size: .
cdr3_aa: CASSPGEEKLFF
cdr3_nt: TGTGCCAGCAGCCCTGGTGAGGAAAAACTGTTTTTT

d_call: .
j_call: TRBJ2-7
v_call: TRBV7-6
clone_size: many
cdr3_aa: CASSPWGYEQYF
cdr3_nt: TGTGCCAGCAGCCCCTGGGGCTACGAGCAGTACTTC